The next 24 T cell receptor beta chains were all read from a single sample in a study of blood T cell repertoires in COVID-19. The table came from immunoSEQ multiplex PCR; TCRdb's copy has only in-frame clones and leaves some out. The sample records some 320,000 clones, around 85% being singletons. Sequencing used PBMCs or T cells enriched from blood (not recorded which). The receptors originated from a woman in her twenties or thirties who had been exposed to COVID-19.

The chain couples TRBV28 to TRBJ2-7; 10 positions agree with TRBD2. This CDR3 contains 15 residues. The ends lost 5 bases at V and 0 bases at J; junction bases unmatched: 4. CDR1 is MDHEN and CDR2 is SYDVKM in the germline V gene. The CDR3 loop reads CASSTAGGNSYEQYF. The CDR3 DNA reads as TGTGCCAGCAGTACAGCGGGAGGGAACTCCTACGAGCAGTACTTC.

V and J are TRBV10-2 and TRBJ2-1; 7 nucleotides align to TRBD2. This CDR3 region has 16 residues. V was pared by 4 bases and J by 3 bases, with 9 bases of the junction left unmatched. From germline, CDR1 is WSHSY and CDR2 SAAADI. Written as DNA, the CDR3 is TGCGCCAGCAGTGGTAGTCGGCTAGCGGACTACAATGAGCAGTTCTTC. It codes for CASSGSRLADYNEQFF.

This chain uses TRBV5-4 with TRBJ2-7, with D tentatively TRBD2 (6 bases). Germline V lookup: CDR1 SGHNT, CDR2 YYREEE (reference sequence). V gave up 4 bases and J gave up 6 bases, with 17 bases separating them. This CDR3 contains 14 residues. CDR3 nucleotides: TGTGCCAGCAGCCGCGGAGGGGAACGGCCCGAGCAGTACTTC. It specifies CASSRGGERPEQYF.

This chain joins TRBV19 and TRBJ2-5; D may be TRBD1 (5 bases). The CDR3 consists of 13 residues. V was shortened by 8 bases and J by 4 bases, with 14 bases between the two germline ends. CDR1 and CDR2 (germline): LNHDA, SQIVND (reference sequence). DNA for the CDR3: TGTGCCAGTCCCGTAGACCAGGGAGAGACCCAGTACTTC. It translates to CASPVDQGETQYF.

The chain is built from TRBV19 and TRBJ1-6, with TRBD1 as a possible D gene (5 bases). CDR3 length: 14 residues. The V gene lost 3 bases and the J gene lost 7 bases, with 10 bases spanning the gap. The germline CDR1 and CDR2 sequences are LNHDA and SQIVND (reference sequence). CDR3 loop: CASSMGGINSPLHF. The CDR3 DNA reads TGTGCCAGTAGTATGGGGGGGATAAATTCACCCCTCCACTTT. Combining the CDR3 with reference TRBV19 and TRBJ1-6 gives the whole variable domain DGGITQSPKYLFRKEGQNVTLSCEQNLNHDAMYWYRQDPGQGLRLIYYSQIVNDFQKGDIAEGYSVSREKKESFPLTVTSAQKNPTAFYLCASSMGGINSPLHFGNGTRLTVT.

This chain joins TRBV7-3 and TRBJ2-1; 14 nucleotides line up with TRBD2. After removal of 4 bases from V and 3 bases from J, the junction contained 8 bases not matched to a gene. CDR1 and CDR2 from the germline V gene are SGHTA and FQGTGA. This CDR3 is built from 18 residues. This CDR3 is CASSSYRLAGGFYNEQFF. The CDR3 DNA reads as TGTGCCAGCAGCTCCTATCGACTAGCGGGAGGGTTCTACAATGAGCAGTTCTTC. Full variable domain (remainder filled in from reference TRBV7-3 and TRBJ2-1): GAGVSQTPSNKVTEKGKYVELRCDPISGHTALYWYRQSLGQGPEFLIYFQGTGAADDSGLPNDRFFAVRPEGSVSTLKIQRTERGDSAVYLCASSSYRLAGGFYNEQFFGPGTRLTVL.

This clone has a count of ten or more. This same CDR3 is encoded by further DNA sequences in the sample. The rearrangement uses TRBV19 and TRBJ1-6, with D tentatively TRBD1 (6 bases). V lost 8 bases and J 10 bases, leaving 15 bases between the germline ends. CDR1 LNHDA and CDR2 SQIVND come from the germline V gene (reference sequence). CDR3 length: 13 residues. In DNA form, the CDR3 reads TGTGCCAGTGGAGGGGGGGGAGGGTCACCCCTCCACTTT. The encoded protein is CASGGGGGSPLHF.

In DNA, the CDR3 is TGTGCCACCAGTGAGTCAGACACCCCTTATGGCGGGGAGCTGTTTTTT. Translated: CATSESDTPYGGELFF. This rearrangement joins TRBV24-1 to TRBJ2-2; D remains unclear. This CDR3 spans 16 amino acids. V lost 4 bases to trimming and J lost 7 bases, with 18 bases between them. Germline CDR1 is KGHDR and CDR2 is SFDVKD.

A few counts support this clone. The gene calls are TRBV5-1 and TRBJ2-1, with TRBD1 matching over 8 bases. Germline V CDR1 and CDR2: SGHRS, YFSETQ. The V segment lost 4 bases and the J segment 5 bases; nucleotides outside the gene matches: 8. This CDR3 comprises 15 residues. CDR3 DNA sequence: TGCGCCAGCAGCCTCCGGGACAGGAGGAACAATGAGCAGTTCTTC. Protein: CASSLRDRRNNEQFF.

In this sample, this clone turned up a few times. This chain connects TRBV7-2 to TRBJ1-2; 9 bases align to TRBD1. The germline V gene encodes CDR1 SGHTA and CDR2 FQGNSA. The CDR3 sequence is 17 residues long. The J segment lost 4 bases and the V segment lost 1 base, leaving 10 bases of the junction unmatched. The CDR3 DNA reads as TGTGCCAGCAGCTTAGTCTGGGGGGACAGGGCAACCTATGGCTACACCTTC. Amino acid sequence: CASSLVWGDRATYGYTF.

This chain links TRBV4-1 with TRBJ1-2; D is perhaps TRBD1 (5 bases). V lost 6 bases, J lost 4 bases, and 18 bases lay in between. The CDR3 contains 15 residues. CDR1 MGHRA and CDR2 YSYEKL come from the germline V gene. The chain's CDR3 is CASRDLSRDFYGYTF. CDR3 in DNA: TGCGCCAGCAGGGACTTATCCAGGGACTTCTATGGCTACACCTTC.

This chain links TRBV19 with TRBJ2-1; 7 bases fit TRBD1. From germline, CDR1 is LNHDA and CDR2 SQIVND (reference sequence). The V segment lost 2 bases and the J segment 9 bases; nucleotides outside the gene matches: 4. The CDR3 has 13 amino acids. As DNA, the CDR3 is TGTGCCAGTAGTATATCGGCAGGGGGTGAGCAGTTCTTC. Translation: CASSISAGGEQFF.

The chain joins TRBV9 to TRBJ2-7, with 8 bases lining up with TRBD1. Trimming removed 2 bases from V and 3 bases from J; junction bases left unmatched: 1. There are 13 residues in the CDR3. Germline-derived CDR1 and CDR2 are SGDLS and YYNGEE. DNA for the CDR3: TGTGCCAGCAGCGTGGGACAGGACTACGAGCAGTACTTC. It is translated as CASSVGQDYEQYF.

The chain uses TRBV27 and TRBJ1-1; 7 bases are shared with TRBD1. Trimming at V came to 11 bases and at J to 0 bases, leaving 9 bases not matched to a gene. Germline-derived CDR1 and CDR2 are MNHEY and SMNVEV (reference sequence). The CDR3 length is 14 residues. The CDR3 DNA reads as TGTGCCTCGACCCGGGACAGATTGAACACTGAAGCTTTCTTT. It is translated as CASTRDRLNTEAFF.

In this sample, this clone turned up once. The V gene is TRBV19, the J gene TRBJ1-1, with a possible D match to TRBD1 (5 bases). CDR1 and CDR2 from the germline V gene are LNHDA and SQIVND (reference sequence). This CDR3 has 13 amino acids. The V end was cut by 4 bases, the J end by 5 bases, with 11 bases between. CDR3: CASSNSKGTEAFF. The CDR3, as DNA: TGTGCCAGTAGTAATTCTAAGGGGACTGAAGCTTTCTTT.

The chain combines TRBV12-3 or TRBV12-4 with TRBJ1-3; D is unclear. This CDR3 has 11 residues. The ends were cut back, 4 bases at V and 16 bases at J, with 14 bases in the middle. Here the CDR3 DNA reads TGTGCCAGCAGTTATAGTAAAGATTTCTATTTT. Translation gives CASSYSKDFYF.

The chain is built from TRBV4-1 and TRBJ2-7; 10 bases map to TRBD1. Trimming took 4 bases from V and 6 from J; bases not matched to a gene: 9. The CDR3 is 15 amino acids. Germline-derived CDR1 and CDR2 are MGHRA and YSYEKL. The CDR3 sequence: CASSRAGTGEFEQYF. The CDR3 DNA follows: TGCGCCAGCAGCCGAGCCGGGACAGGGGAATTCGAGCAGTACTTC.

The V gene is TRBV11-2, the J gene TRBJ2-5; D uncertain. V lost 6 bases and J 7 bases, leaving 12 bases between the germline ends. The CDR3 runs to 12 residues. Germline CDR1 and CDR2: SGHAT and FQNNGV. The CDR3 DNA reads TGTGCCAGCAGGACCTACGGAGCGACCCAGTACTTC. It yields the protein CASRTYGATQYF.

The chain combines TRBV6-5 with TRBJ2-1; TRBD2 is a possible D gene (6 bases). V lost 2 bases and J 4 bases, leaving 12 bases between the germline ends. Germline V gives CDR1 MNHEY, CDR2 SVGAGI. This CDR3 is 15 amino acids long. The CDR3 nucleotides read TGTGCCAGCAGTTACACGGGGGACCGATACAATGAGCAGTTCTTC. It codes for CASSYTGDRYNEQFF.

This clone is a singleton in its sample. The chain carries TRBV4-1 and TRBJ2-7; tentative D call: TRBD2 (6 bases). Trimming removed 2 bases at V and 0 bases at J, with 14 bases between. Looked up from germline, CDR1 is MGHRA and CDR2 is YSYEKL. The CDR3 has 16 amino acids. The CDR3 DNA is TGCGCCAGCAGCCAAAATATAGCGGAGGGCTCCTACGAGCAGTACTTC. Translation: CASSQNIAEGSYEQYF.

V gene TRBV5-1 combines with J gene TRBJ1-3; D not certain. Deletions cut 0 bases from V and 0 bases from J, with 7 bases between. CDR1 and CDR2 from the germline V gene are SGHRS and YFSETQ. CDR3 length equals 15 residues. The CDR3 spells CASSLERLSGNTIYF. The CDR3 DNA is TGCGCCAGCAGCTTGGAAAGACTCTCTGGAAACACCATATATTTT.

This chain links TRBV5-4 with TRBJ2-3; tentative D call: TRBD2 (6 bases). The CDR3 runs 15 residues. Germline V CDR1 and CDR2: SGHNT, YYREEE (reference sequence). Trimming removed 4 bases at V and 0 bases at J, with 12 bases between. CDR3 loop: CASSPSGFSTDTQYF. The CDR3 DNA is TGTGCCAGCAGCCCCAGCGGGTTTAGCACAGATACGCAGTATTTT.

In its sample, this clone was seen once. This chain joins TRBV6-4 and TRBJ2-5; 11 positions match TRBD2. The CDR3 totals 15 residues. The germline CDR1 and CDR2 sequences are MRHNA and SNTAGT. V lost 6 bases to trimming and J lost 5 bases; unmatched junction nucleotides: 8. This chain's CDR3 is CASSQLAGDVETQYF. CDR3 bases: TGTGCCAGCAGCCAACTAGCGGGAGATGTGGAGACCCAGTACTTC.

The chain is built from TRBV2 and TRBJ1-1, with TRBD1 matching over 8 bases. The CDR3 is 13 amino acids. The germline CDR1 and CDR2 sequences are SNHLY and FYNNEI. J lost 0 bases, V lost 10 bases, and 4 bases had no gene match. CDR3 bases: TGTGCCACCCAGGACAGGGTGAACACTGAAGCTTTCTTT. This translates into CATQDRVNTEAFF.